This T cell receptor beta chain is drawn from a study of regulatory T cells. General study results and limits: In CD3G-deficient patients, conventional CD4+ T cells were enriched for hydrophobic CDR3 residues at positions 6 and 7.

The primer mix had 52 TRBV and 13 TRBJ primers. Sequenced by immunoSEQ multiplex PCR; TCRdb stores in-frame clones only, minus some. The data show tens of thousands of clones, over 90% seen once. Germline lookup yields CDR1 MDHEN and CDR2 SYDVKM. This CDR3 has 16 residues. The junction had 13 bases not matched to a gene; V was cut back by 5 bases and J by 5 bases. Regarding this clone: Its target is not known.

Patients, 2 to 39 years old, had expanded memory T-cell proportions. The origin of this receptor is a child aged 2-15 years with CD3G deficiency. The chain combines TRBV28 with TRBJ2-5; 8 bases fit TRBD2. The source material was conventional CD4+ T cells sorted from blood. The CDR3 coding sequence is TGTGCCAGCAGTCGCAGGACGGGAGGGCCGTCGGAGACCCAGTACTTC. Its protein product is CASSRRTGGPSETQYF.